The 32 T cell receptor beta chains presented below share a single source sample, sequenced in a study of CD8 T cells in Susac syndrome. With random hexamers, reverse transcription was performed on about 0.5 to 1 ug of RNA. One entry per CDR3 protein, called by TCRdb with MiXCR from the immunoSEQ multiplex PCR reads. In the table there are about 190,000 distinct CDR3 sequences, approximately 95% of which are singletons. The source material was CD8+ T cells from PBMCs. The receptors here all came from a human donor with Susac syndrome.

The V gene is TRBV11-1, the J gene TRBJ2-3, with 13 positions matching TRBD2. Per the germline V gene, CDR1 is SGHAT and CDR2 is FQDESV (reference sequence). Trimming took 6 bases from V and 5 from J; bases not matched to a gene: 5. The CDR3 is made up of 15 amino acids. CDR3 region: CASSSGLAGEDTQYF. Written as DNA, the CDR3 is TGTGCCAGCAGTTCCGGACTAGCGGGGGAAGATACGCAGTATTTT.

The chain uses TRBV6-6 and TRBJ1-2, with no clear D. V shed 0 bases and J shed 1 base, with 12 bases lying between them. From germline, CDR1 is MNHNY and CDR2 SVGAGI (reference sequence). The CDR3 extends over 16 amino acids. The CDR3 sequence is CASSYSIAGSNYGYTF. CDR3 nucleotides: TGTGCCAGCAGTTACTCGATTGCGGGGAGTAACTATGGCTACACCTTC.

The chain uses TRBV2 and TRBJ2-7, with D perhaps TRBD1 (6 bases). CDR3 size: 14 residues. CDR1 SNHLY and CDR2 FYNNEI come from the germline V gene. With 6 bases removed from V and 3 bases from J, the gap between germline ends came to 15 bases. The CDR3 sequence is CASRKRGYHYEQYF. In DNA, the CDR3 is TGTGCCAGCAGGAAAAGGGGGTATCACTACGAGCAGTACTTC.

CDR3 DNA sequence: TGTGCCAGCAGCCAATACAAGGGTCTGGATCGGGGGGCTTTCTTT. Translation: CASSQYKGLDRGAFF. The genes are TRBV6-2 or TRBV6-3 and TRBJ1-1, with a weak D call TRBD1 (5 bases). Germline CDR1 reads MNHEY; CDR2 reads SVGEGT. The V gene lost 6 bases and the J gene lost 11 bases, with 25 bases spanning the gap. The CDR3 extends over 15 amino acids.

This chain uses TRBV7-2 with TRBJ2-7; 12 bases are a match to TRBD2. This CDR3 is built from 15 residues. Germline values: CDR1 SGHTA, CDR2 FQGNSA. After removal of 2 bases from V and 3 bases from J, the junction contained 2 bases not matched to a gene. CDR3 nucleotide sequence: TGTGCCAGCAGCTTAAAGACTAGCGGGAGCTACGAGCAGTACTTC. Translating gives CASSLKTSGSYEQYF.

As for this clonotype: The junction does not match germline at one end; this may be a read error. The chain recombines TRBV12-3 or TRBV12-4 with TRBJ2-2; the match to TRBD2 covers 11 bases. The CDR3 covers 15 residues. The CDR3 loop reads CASSLAGGYGGELFF. The CDR3 DNA sequence: TGTGCCAGCAGCTTAGCGGGAGGGTATGGCGGGGAGCTGTTTTTT.

This rearrangement joins TRBV5-1 to TRBJ1-2; D call uncertain. Trimming left V 4 bases short and J 6 bases short, with 19 bases between. The CDR3 is 15 amino acids. CDR1 is SGHRS, CDR2 YFSETQ, per germline. The CDR3: CASSLERDGRNGYTF. As DNA, the CDR3 is TGCGCCAGCAGCCTGGAGCGAGACGGCCGCAATGGCTACACCTTC.

Only one count was recorded for this clonotype. This chain links TRBV11-2 with TRBJ1-1; D ambiguous. Trimming took off 3 bases at V and 7 bases at J, with 9 bases between the two ends. This CDR3 contains 12 residues. In germline, CDR1 is SGHAT, CDR2 FQNNGV. The DNA of the CDR3 is TGTGCCAGCAGCTTCATGACTGGTGAAGCTTTCTTT. It codes for CASSFMTGEAFF.

This clonotype appeared once. The rearrangement links TRBV7-9 to TRBJ1-5; TRBD1 matches at 8 bases. J lost 6 bases, V lost 4 bases, and 8 bases had no gene match. CDR3 length equals 15 residues. In germline, CDR1 is SEHNR, CDR2 FQNEAQ (reference sequence). The CDR3 DNA reads as TGTGCCAGCAGCTCGAACCAGGGGGCGGGTCAGCCCCAGCATTTT. Its protein product is CASSSNQGAGQPQHF.

The CDR3 bases are TGCGCCAGCAGCCAACCCATACGCCCCAATGAGCAGTTCTTC. It specifies CASSQPIRPNEQFF. The J gene is TRBJ2-1, the V gene TRBV4-1; D is undetermined. Trimming took off 2 bases at V and 6 bases at J, with 11 bases between the two ends. CDR1 is MGHRA, CDR2 YSYEKL, per germline. There are 14 residues in the CDR3.

The rearrangement links TRBV2 to TRBJ2-1, with unresolved D. Trimming took off 7 bases at V and 6 bases at J, with 7 bases between the two ends. Germline-derived CDR1 and CDR2 are SNHLY and FYNNEI. This CDR3 comprises 11 residues. The DNA for the CDR3 is TGTGCCAGCATCGTGGGCAATGAGCAGTTCTTC. It translates to CASIVGNEQFF.

This CDR3 reads CASSLTPGQETEAFF. CDR3 in DNA: TGCGCCAGCAGCCTAACACCGGGACAGGAGACTGAAGCTTTCTTT. This chain links TRBV5-1 with TRBJ1-1; TRBD1 agrees at 8 bases. V was clipped by 4 bases and J by 5 bases; unmatched bases: 10. Germline loops: CDR1 SGHRS, CDR2 YFSETQ. This CDR3 contains 15 residues.

The chain links TRBV5-1 to TRBJ2-3; perhaps TRBD2 as D (6 bases). The germline gives CDR1 SGHRS, CDR2 YFSETQ. This CDR3 has 14 amino acids. The germline V and J ends were trimmed by 3 bases and 2 bases, with 10 bases remaining between them. The CDR3 sequence: CASSSGGDTDTQYF. CDR3 in DNA: TGCGCCAGCAGCTCCGGCGGGGACACAGATACGCAGTATTTT.

The chain links TRBV2 to TRBJ2-1; 11 bases are a match to TRBD2. The V gene's germline CDR1 is SNHLY and CDR2 FYNNEI. The CDR3 spans 18 residues. The V gene end was trimmed by 7 bases and the J gene end by 0 bases; junction bases not matched to a gene: 11. The CDR3 spells CASNDPRLAGHSYNEQFF. The CDR3 DNA follows: TGTGCCAGCAACGACCCGAGACTAGCGGGGCACTCCTACAATGAGCAGTTCTTC. The variable domain in full, with the rest retrieved from reference TRBV2 and TRBJ2-1, is EPEVTQTPSHQVTQMGQEVILRCVPISNHLYFYWYRQILGQKVEFLVSFYNNEISEKSEIFDDQFSVERPDGSNFTLKIRSTKLEDSAMYFCASNDPRLAGHSYNEQFFGPGTRLTVL.

The chain combines TRBV4-2 with TRBJ1-1; TRBD1 aligns across 9 bases. Germline V gene lookup returns CDR1 LGHNA and CDR2 YNFKEQ. The CDR3 contains 18 residues. J lost 1 base, V lost 0 bases, and 9 bases had no gene match. CDR3 amino acids: CASSQDFGTGTPNTEAFF. The CDR3 coding sequence is TGTGCCAGCAGCCAAGATTTCGGGACAGGGACTCCGAACACTGAAGCTTTCTTT.

The chain recombines TRBV7-2 with TRBJ1-5, with TRBD1 identical over 9 bases. CDR1 and CDR2 (germline): SGHTA, FQGNSA. Trimming removed 5 bases from V and 6 bases from J; junction bases left unmatched: 8. The CDR3 covers 15 residues. The CDR3, as DNA: TGTGCCAGCAGCCCGGGACAGGGTGAAGTTCAGCCCCAGCATTTT. It codes for CASSPGQGEVQPQHF.

As concerns this clonotype: At one end the junction does not follow the germline gene, possibly because of a read error. The rearrangement joins TRBV5-6 to TRBJ1-5; no clear D gene. Germline CDR1 reads SGHDT; CDR2 reads YYEEEE. CDR3 length: 13 amino acids. DNA of the CDR3: TGTGCCAGCAGCTCCGGGAACAATCAGCGCCAGCATTTT. This encodes CASSSGNNQRQHF.

This chain uses TRBV2 with TRBJ1-5, with D unresolved. The CDR3 runs to 14 residues. The germline V and J ends were trimmed by 3 bases and 7 bases, with 13 bases remaining between them. Looked up from germline, CDR1 is SNHLY and CDR2 is FYNNEI. Here the CDR3 DNA reads TGTGCCAGCAGTGAGGTGCAGTCTATGCAGCCCCAGCATTTT. Translated: CASSEVQSMQPQHF.

The V call is TRBV28, the J call TRBJ2-2; 7 bases align to TRBD1. The trim removed 5 bases at V and 1 base at J, leaving 4 bases unmatched. Germline CDR1 and CDR2: MDHEN and SYDVKM. CDR3 length: 15 amino acids. The CDR3 spells CASSPTGRNTGELFF. CDR3 in DNA: TGTGCCAGCAGTCCGACAGGGCGGAACACCGGGGAGCTGTTTTTT.

The genes are TRBV20-1 and TRBJ2-2; 7 nucleotides align to TRBD2. J was trimmed by 0 bases and V by 4 bases; bases with no gene match: 5. From germline, CDR1 is DFQATT and CDR2 SNEGSKA (reference sequence). The CDR3 sequence is 15 residues long. The CDR3 reads CSANGGSTNTGELFF. The CDR3 DNA sequence: TGCAGTGCTAACGGCGGGAGCACGAACACCGGGGAGCTGTTTTTT.

The chain recombines TRBV5-1 with TRBJ1-1, with D possibly being TRBD1 (5 bases). The CDR3 contains 16 residues. From germline, CDR1 is SGHRS and CDR2 YFSETQ. Trimming removed 0 bases from V and 2 bases from J, with 14 bases in between. DNA of the CDR3: TGCGCCAGCAGCTTGGTTGGCGTGGGGCAAAACACTGAAGCTTTCTTT. Amino acid sequence: CASSLVGVGQNTEAFF.

The V call is TRBV25-1, the J call TRBJ2-2; TRBD1 is a possible D gene (5 bases). Germline lookup yields CDR1 MGHDK and CDR2 SYGVNS. The germline V and J ends were trimmed by 3 bases and 2 bases, with 7 bases remaining between them. This CDR3 contains 14 residues. The CDR3 loop reads CASSDTGNTGELFF. The CDR3 coding sequence is TGTGCCAGCAGTGATACAGGAAACACCGGGGAGCTGTTTTTT.

The chain employs TRBV5-6 and TRBJ2-2; TRBD2 is a possible D gene (5 bases). Trimming took 4 bases from V and 7 from J, leaving 14 bases between them. The CDR3 sequence is 14 residues long. Germline loops: CDR1 SGHDT, CDR2 YYEEEE. The CDR3 sequence: CASSESLRDGELFF. The CDR3 nucleotides read TGTGCCAGCAGCGAAAGTCTCCGGGACGGGGAGCTGTTTTTT.

This chain uses TRBV28 with TRBJ2-7; no reliable D call. V lost 2 bases to trimming and J lost 2 bases, with 10 bases between them. CDR3 length: 14 residues. Germline-derived CDR1 and CDR2 are MDHEN and SYDVKM. CDR3 nucleotides: TGTGCCAGCAGTTTACCACAGCTGACCTACGAGCAGTACTTC. Translating gives CASSLPQLTYEQYF.

The CDR3 nucleotides are TGCAGCGGCCCACAGGGGTCTAATCAGCCCCAGCATTTT. It is translated as CSGPQGSNQPQHF. The rearrangement uses TRBV29-1 and TRBJ1-5, with TRBD1 matching over 7 bases. Trimming cost V 7 bases and J 4 bases; bases outside gene matches: 7. Germline CDR1 reads SQVTM; CDR2 reads ANQGSEA. CDR3 length: 13 residues.

J is TRBJ1-1 and V is TRBV3-1; 7 bases align to TRBD1. CDR1 and CDR2 (germline): LGHDT, YNNKEL (reference sequence). The CDR3 is 16 residues long. Trimming removed 3 bases from V and 3 bases from J; junction bases left unmatched: 10. The CDR3 spells CASSHREEGADTEAFF. CDR3 nucleotide sequence: TGTGCCAGCAGCCACCGAGAAGAGGGGGCCGACACTGAAGCTTTCTTT.

The chain has TRBV13 and TRBJ1-1; 7 positions match TRBD1. This CDR3 has 14 amino acids. Germline V gene sequence: CDR1 PRHDT, CDR2 FYEKMQ (reference sequence). V was pared by 5 bases and J by 7 bases, with 10 bases of the junction left unmatched. The CDR3 DNA is TGTGCCAGCAGCCTAAGAGGGGGCCAATATGAAGCTTTCTTT. It translates to CASSLRGGQYEAFF.

The chain joins TRBV20-1 to TRBJ1-2; 7 bases are shared with TRBD1. Germline lookup yields CDR1 DFQATT and CDR2 SNEGSKA (reference sequence). The CDR3 has 14 amino acids. With V trimmed by 1 base and J by 5 bases, 7 bases remained unmatched. CDR3 residues: CSARATGNGYGYTF. CDR3 coding DNA: TGCAGTGCTAGAGCGACAGGGAATGGGTATGGCTACACCTTC.

The gene calls are TRBV2 and TRBJ2-5; the D is unclear. The CDR3 runs to 12 residues. V lost 2 bases and J lost 5, with 6 bases in between. Germline assignment: CDR1 SNHLY and CDR2 FYNNEI. The CDR3 reads CASSEWRETQYF. In DNA form, the CDR3 reads TGTGCCAGCAGTGAATGGCGGGAGACCCAGTACTTC.

The rearrangement uses TRBV20-1 and TRBJ2-1, with a tentative D call TRBD2 (7 bases). Trimming removed 6 bases at V and 0 bases at J, with 12 bases between. Looked up from germline, CDR1 is DFQATT and CDR2 is SNEGSKA (reference sequence). The CDR3 runs 14 residues. The CDR3 nucleotides read TGCAGTGCCTGGGGGGGCAGCTCCTACAATGAGCAGTTCTTC. Its translation: CSAWGGSSYNEQFF.

This chain connects TRBV4-1 to TRBJ2-3; D gene ambiguous. The CDR3 runs 14 residues. The ends were cut back, 1 base at V and 1 base at J, with 6 bases in the middle. Germline values: CDR1 MGHRA, CDR2 YSYEKL. CDR3 region: CASSQGLRTDTQYF. CDR3 nucleotides: TGCGCCAGCAGCCAAGGGCTCCGCACAGATACGCAGTATTTT.

CDR3 residues: CASSDRKTSAISYEQYF. In DNA, the CDR3 is TGTGCCAGCAGCGATCGCAAGACTAGCGCGATCTCCTACGAGCAGTACTTC. The chain joins TRBV13 to TRBJ2-7; 8 bases fit TRBD2. V lost 5 bases to trimming and J lost 0 bases; unmatched junction nucleotides: 12. CDR3 length: 17 residues. The germline gives CDR1 PRHDT, CDR2 FYEKMQ (reference sequence).